This T cell receptor (beta chain) comes out of a study of control samples from healthy donors and cancer patients. In its sample, this clone was seen once. Germline CDR1 and CDR2: SNHLY and FYNNEI. There are 17 residues in the CDR3. V gave up 6 bases and J gave up 6 bases; unmatched junction bases: 12. The data were produced by immunoSEQ multiplex PCR, yet TCRdb's version contains in-frame clones alone and is incomplete. The sample shows roughly 130,000 clones, 80% to 95% of them seen only once. This sequence originates from a man in his late teens or twenties in good health. Sequencing was performed on blood. This sequence joins TRBV2 and TRBJ2-1; 12 positions match TRBD2. In DNA, the CDR3 is TGTGCCAGCAGCTCTAGCGGGGGGGCCATCGGTTCCAATGAGCAGTTCTTC. Its translation is CASSSSGGAIGSNEQFF. Filled out from reference TRBV2 and TRBJ2-1, the complete variable domain reads EPEVTQTPSHQVTQMGQEVILRCVPISNHLYFYWYRQILGQKVEFLVSFYNNEISEKSEIFDDQFSVERPDGSNFTLKIRSTKLEDSAMYFCASSSSGGAIGSNEQFFGPGTRLTVL.